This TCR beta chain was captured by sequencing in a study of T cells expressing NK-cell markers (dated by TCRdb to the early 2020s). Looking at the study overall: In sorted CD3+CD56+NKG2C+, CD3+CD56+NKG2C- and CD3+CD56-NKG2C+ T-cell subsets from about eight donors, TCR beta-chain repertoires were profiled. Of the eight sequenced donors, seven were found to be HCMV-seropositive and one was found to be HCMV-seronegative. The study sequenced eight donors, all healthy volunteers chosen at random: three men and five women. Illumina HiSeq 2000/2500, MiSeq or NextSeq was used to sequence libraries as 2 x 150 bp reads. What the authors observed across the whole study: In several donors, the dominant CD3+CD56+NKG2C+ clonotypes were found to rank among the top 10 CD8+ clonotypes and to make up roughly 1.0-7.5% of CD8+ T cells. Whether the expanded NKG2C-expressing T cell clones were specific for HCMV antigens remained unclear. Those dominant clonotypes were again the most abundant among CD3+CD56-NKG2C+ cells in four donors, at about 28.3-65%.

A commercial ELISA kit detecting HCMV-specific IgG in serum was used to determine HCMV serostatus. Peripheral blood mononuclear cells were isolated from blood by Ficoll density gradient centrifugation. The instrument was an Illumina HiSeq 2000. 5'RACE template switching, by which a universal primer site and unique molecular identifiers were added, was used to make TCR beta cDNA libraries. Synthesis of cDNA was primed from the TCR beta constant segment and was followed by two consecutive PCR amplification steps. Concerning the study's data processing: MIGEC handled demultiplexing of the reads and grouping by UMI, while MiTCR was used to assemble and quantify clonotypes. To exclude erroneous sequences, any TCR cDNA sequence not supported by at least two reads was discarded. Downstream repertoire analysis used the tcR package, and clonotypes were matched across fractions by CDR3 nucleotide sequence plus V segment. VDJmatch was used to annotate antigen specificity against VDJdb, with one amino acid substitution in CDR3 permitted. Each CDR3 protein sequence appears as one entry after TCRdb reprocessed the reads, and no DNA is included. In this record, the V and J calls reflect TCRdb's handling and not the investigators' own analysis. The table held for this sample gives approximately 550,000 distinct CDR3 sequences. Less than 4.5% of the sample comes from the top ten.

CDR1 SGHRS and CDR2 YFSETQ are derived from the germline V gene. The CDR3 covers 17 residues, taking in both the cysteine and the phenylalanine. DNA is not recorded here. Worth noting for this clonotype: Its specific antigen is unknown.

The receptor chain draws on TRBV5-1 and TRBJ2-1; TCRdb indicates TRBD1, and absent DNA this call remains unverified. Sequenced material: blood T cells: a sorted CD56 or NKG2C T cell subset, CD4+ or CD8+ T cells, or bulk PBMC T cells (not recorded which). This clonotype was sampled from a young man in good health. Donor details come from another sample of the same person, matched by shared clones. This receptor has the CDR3 CASSLFSVTNRDEEQFF. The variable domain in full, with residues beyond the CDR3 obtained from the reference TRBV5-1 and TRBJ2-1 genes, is KAGVTQTPRYLIKTRGQQVTLSCSPISGHRSVSWYQQTPGQGLQFLFEYFSETQRNKGNFPGRFSGRQFSNSRSEMNVSTLELGDSALYLCASSLFSVTNRDEEQFFGPGTRLTVL.